These 17 T cell receptor beta chains were all obtained from the same sample, sequenced in a study of T cells in Graves' hyperthyroidism and ophthalmopathy. Authors of the study amplified TCR beta CDR3 regions from RNA transcripts. The TCR CDR3 was amplified in a first-round RT-PCR using the HTBI primer set. TCRdb reprocessed the multiplex PCR reads via MiXCR and lists one record per CDR3 protein. The sample contains hundreds of thousands of distinct CDR3 sequences, 13% to 15% of which appear only once. The sequenced sample consisted of blood. Source of these receptors: a woman aged 50 to 65 with Graves' ophthalmopathy.

This clonotype was counted at least ten times. The chain joins TRBV15 to TRBJ1-1; D is undetermined. The CDR3 runs to 15 residues. Germline CDR1 LNHNV, CDR2 YYDKDF (reference sequence). V lost 1 base and J lost 2, with 11 bases in between. CDR3 sequence: CATSRGWEPNTEAFF. DNA of the CDR3: TGTGCCACCAGCAGAGGTTGGGAACCAAACACTGAAGCTTTCTTT.

The genes are TRBV20-1 and TRBJ1-1; D possibly corresponds to TRBD1 (5 bases). There are 14 residues in the CDR3. V was pared by 2 bases and J by 0 bases, with 10 bases between. Germline-derived CDR1 and CDR2 are DFQATT and SNEGSKA (reference sequence). This CDR3 reads CSARNRRMNTEAFF. The CDR3 nucleotides are TGCAGTGCTAGAAACAGGCGCATGAACACTGAAGCTTTCTTT.

This clonotype was found many times. The CDR3 sequence: CASSYVGQGAGNTEAFF. The CDR3 region has the DNA TGTGCCAGCAGTTACGTTGGGCAGGGGGCTGGGAACACTGAAGCTTTCTTT. The chain uses TRBV6-6 and TRBJ1-1, with 8 nucleotides matching TRBD1. Germline V lookup: CDR1 MNHNY, CDR2 SVGAGI (reference sequence). The CDR3 runs 17 residues. J was trimmed by 1 base and V by 2 bases; bases with no gene match: 9.

This clonotype was picked up many times. The CDR3 DNA sequence: TGCGCCAGCAGCCAGAGGGACTCTACCTACAATGAGCAGTTCTTC. It is translated as CASSQRDSTYNEQFF. This chain connects TRBV5-1 to TRBJ2-1, with D perhaps matching TRBD2 (6 bases). Germline values: CDR1 SGHRS, CDR2 YFSETQ. Trimming shortened V by 4 bases and J by 2 bases, and 13 bases separated the two germline ends. The CDR3 loop spans 15 amino acids.

This clonotype was seen ten or more times. The CDR3 region is CASSPDRAAEAFF. In DNA, the CDR3 is TGTGCCAGCTCCCCAGACAGGGCGGCTGAAGCTTTCTTT. The V and J genes are TRBV18 and TRBJ1-1; TRBD1 matches 7 bases. The junction had 7 bases not matched to a gene; V was cut back by 6 bases and J by 6 bases. From germline, CDR1 is KGHSH and CDR2 LQKENI. CDR3 length equals 13 residues. The full variable domain, completed using reference TRBV18 and TRBJ1-1, is NAGVMQNPRHLVRRRGQEARLRCSPMKGHSHVYWYRQLPEEGLKFMVYLQKENIIDESGMPKERFSAEFPKEGPSILRIQQVVRGDSAAYFCASSPDRAAEAFFGQGTRLTVV.

The chain joins TRBV12-3 or TRBV12-4 to TRBJ2-3, with TRBD2 matching over 9 bases. The CDR3 loop spans 16 amino acids. After removal of 5 bases from V and 2 bases from J, the junction contained 8 bases not matched to a gene. CDR3 loop: CASSPFGGRATDTQYF. As DNA, the CDR3 is TGTGCCAGCAGTCCGTTTGGCGGGAGGGCCACAGATACGCAGTATTTT.

At least ten counts were recorded for this clonotype. The chain has TRBV29-1 and TRBJ1-2, with 8 bases fitting TRBD1. The CDR3 runs 15 residues. Germline CDR1 SQVTM, CDR2 ANQGSEA. The V and J ends lost 5 bases and 2 bases, in that order; junction bases with no gene match: 10. CDR3: CSVRVTGGTNYGYTF. CDR3 DNA sequence: TGCAGCGTTAGAGTCACAGGGGGAACAAACTATGGCTACACCTTC.

This clonotype was seen at least ten times. The chain recombines TRBV7-2 with TRBJ2-3, with 14 positions matching TRBD2. From germline, CDR1 is SGHTA and CDR2 FQGNSA. J was trimmed by 4 bases and V by 4 bases; bases with no gene match: 4. The length of the CDR3 is 16 residues. The CDR3 nucleotides read TGTGCCAGCAGCTCCCGACTAGCGGGAGGGTCAGATACGCAGTATTTT. It encodes CASSSRLAGGSDTQYF. Full variable domain (rest looked up from reference TRBV7-2 and TRBJ2-3): GAGVSQSPSNKVTEKGKDVELRCDPISGHTALYWYRQSLGQGLEFLIYFQGNSAPDKSGLPSDRFSAERTGGSVSTLTIQRTQQEDSAVYLCASSSRLAGGSDTQYFGPGTRLTVL.

This clonotype was detected a few times. The chain has TRBV12-3 or TRBV12-4 and TRBJ1-3; a weak D match, TRBD1 (5 bases). Trimming took off 2 bases at V and 0 bases at J, with 11 bases between the two ends. The CDR3 consists of 16 residues. The CDR3 DNA follows: TGTGCCAGCAGTTTAAGGGGCAGGAGCTCTGGAAACACCATATATTTT. Translating gives CASSLRGRSSGNTIYF.

This clonotype was detected ten times or more. The chain joins TRBV6-1 to TRBJ2-1; no firm D call. The V end lost 2 bases, the J end lost 0 bases, and 14 bases lay between the germline ends. Germline V gives CDR1 MNHNS, CDR2 SASEGT. The CDR3 runs to 17 residues. CDR3 nucleotides: TGTGCCAGCAGTGAAAACCCGACGCCGAGCTCCTACAATGAGCAGTTCTTC. Its protein is CASSENPTPSSYNEQFF.

This clonotype was counted between two and nine times. The chain has TRBV3-1 and TRBJ1-2; the D gene is possibly TRBD1 (5 bases). CDR1 LGHDT and CDR2 YNNKEL come from the germline V gene (reference sequence). The length of the CDR3 is 16 residues. The V gene lost 6 bases and the J gene lost 0 bases, with 17 bases spanning the gap. The chain's CDR3 is CASSSSRQPTNYGYTF. The CDR3 coding sequence is TGTGCCAGCAGTTCAAGTCGACAGCCAACTAACTATGGCTACACCTTC.

This clonotype was counted many times. The chain combines TRBV28 with TRBJ2-1; no clear D. The V gene's germline CDR1 is MDHEN and CDR2 SYDVKM. V was trimmed by 3 bases and J by 6 bases, leaving 6 bases between them. The CDR3 length is 12 residues. CDR3 coding DNA: TGTGCCAGCAGTTTCGCAATCAATGAGCAGTTCTTC. It translates to CASSFAINEQFF.

This chain links TRBV29-1 with TRBJ2-3; TRBD2 is a possible D gene (6 bases). The germline V gene encodes CDR1 SQVTM and CDR2 ANQGSEA. This CDR3 is 13 amino acids long. The V and J ends lost 7 bases and 4 bases respectively, with 15 bases between them. In DNA, the CDR3 is TGCAGCGCGGGTGGAGGGAGCGCAGATACGCAGTATTTT. It specifies CSAGGGSADTQYF.

This clonotype occurred a few times. The V and J genes are TRBV3-1 and TRBJ2-4; TRBD2 aligns across 11 bases. CDR1 LGHDT and CDR2 YNNKEL come from the germline V gene (reference sequence). The CDR3 runs to 21 residues. V lost 1 base to trimming and J lost 1 base; unmatched junction nucleotides: 15. The CDR3 bases are TGTGCCAGCAGCCAAGCGCCCGCCAGGGTAGCGGGAGGGTCGGCCAAAAACATTCAGTACTTC. Translated: CASSQAPARVAGGSAKNIQYF.

This clonotype was seen more than once but under ten times. V is TRBV5-1 and J is TRBJ2-3, with D unclear. The CDR3 runs 14 residues. Germline V CDR1 and CDR2: SGHRS, YFSETQ. Trimming cost V 2 bases and J 2 bases, with 9 bases left between them. The CDR3 protein is CASSFAGTTDTQYF. In nucleotides, the CDR3 is TGCGCCAGCAGCTTTGCCGGAACCACAGATACGCAGTATTTT. Drawing the rest from reference TRBV5-1 and TRBJ2-3, the complete variable domain is KAGVTQTPRYLIKTRGQQVTLSCSPISGHRSVSWYQQTPGQGLQFLFEYFSETQRNKGNFPGRFSGRQFSNSRSEMNVSTLELGDSALYLCASSFAGTTDTQYFGPGTRLTVL.

This clonotype was seen ten or more times. This rearrangement joins TRBV27 to TRBJ2-7; 9 nucleotides agree with TRBD1. V was pared by 5 bases and J by 5 bases, with 4 bases of the junction left unmatched. The CDR3 contains 13 residues. Germline values: CDR1 MNHEY, CDR2 SMNVEV (reference sequence). CDR3 residues: CASSHRDRDEQYF. The DNA of the CDR3 is TGTGCCAGCAGTCACCGGGACAGGGACGAGCAGTACTTC.

This clonotype was picked up many times. The CDR3 nucleotides read TGTGCCAGCAGCCTCGGGACAGGAAGCTCCTACGAGCAGTACTTC. This translates into CASSLGTGSSYEQYF. V gene TRBV27 combines with J gene TRBJ2-7; 8 bases fit TRBD1. The J segment lost 0 bases and the V segment lost 6 bases, leaving 7 bases of the junction unmatched. Germline V gene sequence: CDR1 MNHEY, CDR2 SMNVEV (reference sequence). This CDR3 is 15 amino acids long.